This paragraph covers one T cell receptor (beta chain) sequence. The antigen remains undetermined. The data were obtained in a study of cytomegalovirus exposure and HLA in healthy donors. Study-wide results and caveats: Accurate prediction of HLA-A and HLA-B alleles (for most subjects) was reportedly achieved from TCR beta sequences. Investigators reported around 150 TCR beta chains as tied to cytomegalovirus. Indistinguishability led to the exclusion of some V segments, TRBV6-2 and TRBV6-3 included.

Per the germline V gene, CDR1 is SGHRS and CDR2 is YFSETQ. The V segment lost 3 bases and the J segment 6 bases; nucleotides outside the gene matches: 2. This CDR3 has 12 amino acids. Researchers ran the PCR with 60 Vbeta and 13 Jbeta primers. The data were produced by immunoSEQ multiplex PCR, yet TCRdb's version contains in-frame clones alone and is incomplete. The repertoire table contains about 140,000 clones. The sequencing input was PBMCs. The chain combines TRBV5-1 with TRBJ2-7; 8 bases line up with TRBD1. The source is a woman aged 18-29 years in good health and CMV-seronegative. CDR3 bases: TGCGCCAGCAGCTCCGGACAGGGCGAGCAGTACTTC. Translating it yields CASSSGQGEQYF.